Presented here are 11 T cell receptor beta chains from one specimen sequenced in a study of blood T cell repertoires in COVID-19. Data came from immunoSEQ multiplex PCR; TCRdb stores just in-frame clones and leaves some out. The sample contains 55,000 to 70,000 clones, roughly nine tenths of which appear only once. The sequenced sample consisted of peripheral blood. These receptor sequences come from a man aged 40-49 years with COVID-19, enrolled during active disease.

The CDR3 coding sequence is TGCGCCAGCAGTCATCCGTCTGGCGGTAACTATGGCTACACCTTC. It codes for CASSHPSGGNYGYTF. V and J are TRBV23-1 and TRBJ1-2; D call uncertain. TRBV23-1 is noted as an ORF with a role that remains uncertain. The CDR3 runs to 15 residues. Trimming pared 3 bases from V and 1 base from J, leaving 12 bases between.

The chain links TRBV7-8 to TRBJ2-5; D is perhaps TRBD2 (5 bases). This CDR3 contains 14 residues. CDR1 SGHVS and CDR2 FQNEAQ come from the germline V gene. Between the trimmed V and J ends, which lost 3 bases and 0 bases, there was a span of 8 bases. The CDR3 DNA sequence: TGTGCCAGCAGCTTGACACTAGACCAAGAGACCCAGTACTTC. It translates to CASSLTLDQETQYF.

V and J are TRBV13 and TRBJ2-5; 10 nucleotides line up with TRBD2. The CDR3 is 16 amino acids. V dropped 3 bases and J dropped 5; count of bases not matched to a gene: 9. Germline CDR1 is PRHDT and CDR2 is FYEKMQ (reference sequence). The CDR3 DNA is TGTGCCAGCAGCTTCAAGCGGGGGGGACATTTGGAGACCCAGTACTTC. Its translation is CASSFKRGGHLETQYF.

The V and J genes are TRBV5-6 and TRBJ2-2; 7 bases line up with TRBD1. Germline lookup yields CDR1 SGHDT and CDR2 YYEEEE. The CDR3 has 16 residues. The ends lost 3 bases at V and 0 bases at J; junction bases unmatched: 5. CDR3 protein: CASSWTGTANTGELFF. The CDR3 DNA is TGTGCCAGCAGCTGGACCGGGACAGCGAACACCGGGGAGCTGTTTTTT.

V usage is TRBV7-7 and J usage is TRBJ2-7; the D gene is possibly TRBD2 (5 bases). Per the germline V gene, CDR1 is SSHAT and CDR2 is FNYEAQ (reference sequence). There are 14 residues in the CDR3. The V and J ends lost 5 bases and 3 bases respectively, with 14 bases between them. The CDR3 nucleotides read TGTGCCAGCAGCCCAGGACTCAACGGCTACGAGCAGTACTTC. Translation gives CASSPGLNGYEQYF.

The chain uses TRBV4-2 and TRBJ2-2; TRBD1 matches 8 bases. Germline V CDR1 and CDR2: LGHNA, YNFKEQ. V lost 5 bases, J lost 6 bases, and 5 bases stayed unmatched. The CDR3 loop spans 14 amino acids. Here the CDR3 DNA reads TGTGCCAGCAGCGAAATACAGGGGGCCGGGGAGCTGTTTTTT. Protein sequence: CASSEIQGAGELFF.

This sequence joins TRBV18 and TRBJ1-5; D is unresolved. V lost 2 bases, J lost 11 bases, and 13 bases lay in between. The CDR3 covers 13 residues. Germline-derived CDR1 and CDR2 are KGHSH and LQKENI. CDR3 DNA: TGTGCCAGCTCACCAAGAGCCGAGGGAGCCCAGCATTTT. Its protein product is CASSPRAEGAQHF.

This chain joins TRBV30 and TRBJ1-1; D is possibly TRBD1 (5 bases). Germline loops: CDR1 GTSNPN, CDR2 SVGIG (reference sequence). Trimming took 4 bases from V and 6 from J, leaving 15 bases between them. The length of the CDR3 is 13 residues. CDR3 nucleotide sequence: TGTGCCTGGATAGGGGATAGCGGCGCTGAAGCTTTCTTT. Translating gives CAWIGDSGAEAFF.

The chain combines TRBV19 with TRBJ2-5, with no clear D. V lost 3 bases, J lost 1 base, and 12 bases lay in between. The CDR3 extends over 15 amino acids. Germline assignment: CDR1 LNHDA and CDR2 SQIVND (reference sequence). The DNA for the CDR3 is TGTGCCAGTAGTATCCTTGGCGGCGGCCAAGAGACCCAGTACTTC. Protein sequence: CASSILGGGQETQYF.

V is TRBV4-1 and J is TRBJ2-7; 12 nucleotides agree with TRBD1. V lost 4 bases and J lost 5; bases outside the gene matches: 3. CDR3 length: 14 amino acids. Germline V gene lookup returns CDR1 MGHRA and CDR2 YSYEKL. The chain's CDR3 is CASSRGTGGNEQYF. The DNA for the CDR3 is TGCGCCAGCAGCCGCGGGACAGGGGGCAACGAGCAGTACTTC.

This chain connects TRBV20-1 to TRBJ2-7; D possibly corresponds to TRBD2 (6 bases). V was pared by 6 bases and J by 4 bases, with 10 bases between. CDR1 is DFQATT, CDR2 SNEGSKA, per germline (reference sequence). The CDR3 extends over 11 amino acids. The CDR3 sequence is CSAGGTYEQYF. Written as DNA, the CDR3 is TGCAGTGCGGGGGGAACGTACGAGCAGTACTTC.